The entry that follows covers one TCR beta chain sequence. This record belongs to a study of blood T cell repertoires in COVID-19. Participant-reported clinical history was the basis for cohort assignment. Per germline, CDR1 SGHNT and CDR2 YYREEE (reference sequence). Unmatched junction bases numbered 7, after V lost 4 bases and J lost 7 bases. The CDR3 has 13 amino acids. Only in-frame clones appear in the TCRdb table, and some are missing; sequencing was by immunoSEQ multiplex PCR. The sample has about 400,000 clones, approximately 86% seen once. The genes are TRBV5-4 and TRBJ2-7, with 8 bases aligning to TRBD1. Sequenced sample: PBMCs or T cells enriched from blood (not recorded which). This sequence originates from a woman between 35 and 50 years old with acute COVID-19. CDR3 amino acids: CASSQDRAREQYF. The DNA for the CDR3 is TGTGCCAGCAGCCAGGACAGGGCTCGGGAGCAGTACTTC.